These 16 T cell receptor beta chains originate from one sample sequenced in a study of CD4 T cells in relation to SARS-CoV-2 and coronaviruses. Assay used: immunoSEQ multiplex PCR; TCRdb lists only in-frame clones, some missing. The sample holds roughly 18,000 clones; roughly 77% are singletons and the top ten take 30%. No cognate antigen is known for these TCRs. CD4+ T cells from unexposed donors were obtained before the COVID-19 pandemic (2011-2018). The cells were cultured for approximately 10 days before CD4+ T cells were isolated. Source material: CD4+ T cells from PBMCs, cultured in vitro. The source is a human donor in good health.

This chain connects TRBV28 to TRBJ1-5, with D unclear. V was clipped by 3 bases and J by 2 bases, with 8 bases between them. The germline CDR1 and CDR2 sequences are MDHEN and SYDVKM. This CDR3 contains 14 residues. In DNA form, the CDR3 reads TGTGCCAGCAGTTTCCAAGTCGGCAATCAGCCCCAGCATTTT. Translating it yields CASSFQVGNQPQHF.

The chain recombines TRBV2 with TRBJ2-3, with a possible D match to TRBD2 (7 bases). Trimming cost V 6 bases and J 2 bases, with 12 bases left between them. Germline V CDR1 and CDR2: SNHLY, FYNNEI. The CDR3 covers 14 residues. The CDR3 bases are TGTGCCAGCAGGGGGAGGGGGTACACAGATACGCAGTATTTT. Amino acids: CASRGRGYTDTQYF.

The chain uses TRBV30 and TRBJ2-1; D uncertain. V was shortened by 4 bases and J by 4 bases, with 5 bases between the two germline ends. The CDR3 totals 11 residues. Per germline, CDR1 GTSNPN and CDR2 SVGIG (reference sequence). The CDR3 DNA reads TGTGCCTGGAATACTTACAATGAGCAGTTCTTC. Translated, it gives CAWNTYNEQFF.

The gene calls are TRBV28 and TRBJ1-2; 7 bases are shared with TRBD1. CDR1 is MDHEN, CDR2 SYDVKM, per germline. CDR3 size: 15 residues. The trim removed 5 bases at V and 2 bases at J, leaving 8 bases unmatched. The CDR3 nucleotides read TGTGCCAGCAGTCCCCCGGGACAGCGAAACTATGGCTACACCTTC. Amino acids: CASSPPGQRNYGYTF.

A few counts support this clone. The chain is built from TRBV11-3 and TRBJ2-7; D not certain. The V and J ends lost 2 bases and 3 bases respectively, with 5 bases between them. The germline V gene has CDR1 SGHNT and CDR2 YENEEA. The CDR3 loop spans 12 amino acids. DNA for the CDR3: TGTGCCAGCAGCTTAAATGGCTACGAGCAGTACTTC. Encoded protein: CASSLNGYEQYF.

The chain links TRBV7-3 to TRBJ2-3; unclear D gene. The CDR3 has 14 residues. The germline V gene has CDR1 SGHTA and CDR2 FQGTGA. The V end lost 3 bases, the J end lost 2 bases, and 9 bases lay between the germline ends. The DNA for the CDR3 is TGTGCCAGCAGCTTGGAAGGCTACACAGATACGCAGTATTTT. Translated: CASSLEGYTDTQYF.

The CDR3 spells CACLRVDNEQFF. CDR3 DNA: TGTGCCTGTCTCCGTGTGGACAATGAGCAGTTCTTC. The rearrangement uses TRBV30 and TRBJ2-1; no clear D. The CDR3 is made up of 12 amino acids. The V gene lost 6 bases and the J gene lost 5 bases, with 11 bases spanning the gap. In germline, CDR1 is GTSNPN, CDR2 SVGIG (reference sequence). The entire variable domain, with the rest obtained from reference TRBV30 and TRBJ2-1, is as follows: SQTIHQWPATLVQPVGSPLSLECTVEGTSNPNLYWYRQAAGRGLQLLFYSVGIGQISSEVPQNLSASRPQDRQFILSSKKLLLSDSGFYLCACLRVDNEQFFGPGTRLTVL.

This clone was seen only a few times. CDR3 DNA: TGTGCCAGCAGCTTAGAGGTTGGGGCCAACGTCCTGACTTTC. Its protein is CASSLEVGANVLTF. This chain uses TRBV7-8 with TRBJ2-6, with D hard to call. Trimming left V 1 base short and J 3 bases short, with 4 bases between. Germline V lookup: CDR1 SGHVS, CDR2 FQNEAQ. This CDR3 spans 14 amino acids.

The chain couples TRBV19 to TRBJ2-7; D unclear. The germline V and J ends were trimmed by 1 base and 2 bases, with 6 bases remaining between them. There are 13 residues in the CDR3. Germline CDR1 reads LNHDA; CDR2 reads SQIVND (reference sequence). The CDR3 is CASSIGFAYEQYF. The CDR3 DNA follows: TGTGCCAGTAGTATAGGGTTCGCCTACGAGCAGTACTTC.

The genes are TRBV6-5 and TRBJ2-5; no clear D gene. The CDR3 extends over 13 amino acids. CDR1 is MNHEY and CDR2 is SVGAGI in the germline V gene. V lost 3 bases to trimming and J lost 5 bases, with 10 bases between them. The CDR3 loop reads CASSYLGRETQYF. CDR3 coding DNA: TGTGCCAGCAGTTATCTTGGCCGGGAGACCCAGTACTTC.

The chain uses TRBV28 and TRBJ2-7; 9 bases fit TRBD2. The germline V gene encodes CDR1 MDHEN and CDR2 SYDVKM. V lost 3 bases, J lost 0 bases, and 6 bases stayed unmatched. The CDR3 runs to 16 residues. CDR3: CASSFSHSGSSYEQYF. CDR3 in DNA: TGTGCCAGCAGTTTCTCTCATAGCGGGAGCTCCTACGAGCAGTACTTC.

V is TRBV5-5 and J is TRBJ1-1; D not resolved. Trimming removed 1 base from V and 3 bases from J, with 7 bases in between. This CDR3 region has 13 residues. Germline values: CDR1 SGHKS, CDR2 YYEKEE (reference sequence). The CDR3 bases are TGTGCCAGCAGCTTGCGGATCCACACTGAAGCTTTCTTT. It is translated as CASSLRIHTEAFF.

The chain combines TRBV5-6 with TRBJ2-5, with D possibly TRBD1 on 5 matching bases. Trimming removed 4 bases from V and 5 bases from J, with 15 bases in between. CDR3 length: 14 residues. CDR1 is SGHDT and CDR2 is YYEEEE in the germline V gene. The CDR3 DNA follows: TGTGCCAGCAGCGATAGCAGGGTTGAGGAGACCCAGTACTTC. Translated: CASSDSRVEETQYF.

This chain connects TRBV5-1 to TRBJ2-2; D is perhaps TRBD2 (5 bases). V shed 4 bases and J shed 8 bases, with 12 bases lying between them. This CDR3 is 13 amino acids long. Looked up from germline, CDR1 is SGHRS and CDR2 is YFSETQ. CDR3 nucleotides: TGCGCCAGCAGCGCGAGGGTTCCAGGGGAGCTGTTTTTT. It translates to CASSARVPGELFF.

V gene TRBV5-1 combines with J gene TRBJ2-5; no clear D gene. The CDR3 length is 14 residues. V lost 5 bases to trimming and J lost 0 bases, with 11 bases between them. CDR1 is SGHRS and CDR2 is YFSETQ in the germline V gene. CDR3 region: CASRPRRNQETQYF. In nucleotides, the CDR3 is TGCGCCAGCAGGCCCAGGCGTAACCAAGAGACCCAGTACTTC.

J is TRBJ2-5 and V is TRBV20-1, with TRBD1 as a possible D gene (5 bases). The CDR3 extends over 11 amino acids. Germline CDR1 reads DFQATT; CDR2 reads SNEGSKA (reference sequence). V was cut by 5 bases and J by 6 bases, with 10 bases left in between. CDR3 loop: CSAGRVQTQYF. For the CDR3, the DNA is TGCAGTGCTGGCAGGGTGCAGACCCAGTACTTC.